The rows below give T cell receptor beta chains drawn from one sample of a study of T cell responses to AZD1222 COVID-19 vaccine. Clones were read by immunoSEQ multiplex PCR, and TCRdb kept only the in-frame ones, dropping some. The sample includes fewer than 140,000 clones, 90% of them seen just once. The sample was peripheral blood, taken 28 days after the second AZD1222 dose. The receptors shown here come from an adult who received the AZD1222 COVID-19 vaccine. CDR3s include the opening cysteine and the closing phenylalanine or tryptophan. A D gene is named only where the DNA matches it firmly. Only some rows state a clone size, as once, few, many or a class for expanded clones.

v_call: TRBV7-3
clone_size: -
j_call: TRBJ2-4
d_call: -
cdr3_length: 14
cdr3_nt: TGTGCCAGCAGCCCTGGGGTAGCAGGGCAGGTTCAGTACTTC
cdr3_aa: CASSPGVAGQVQYF

v_call: TRBV9
clone_size: once
j_call: TRBJ1-6
d_call: -
cdr3_length: 15
cdr3_nt: TGTGCCAGCAGCGCCGGGGGTAACGGGAATTCACCCCTCCACTTT
cdr3_aa: CASSAGGNGNSPLHF

v_call: TRBV9
clone_size: -
j_call: TRBJ2-5
d_call: TRBD1
cdr3_length: 15
cdr3_nt: TGTGCCAGCAGCGTAGATCAGGGGGCGTGGGAGACCCAGTACTTC
cdr3_aa: CASSVDQGAWETQYF

v_call: TRBV5-4
clone_size: -
j_call: TRBJ2-7
d_call: TRBD1
cdr3_length: 15
cdr3_nt: TGTGCCAGCAATGCCGGGGGGACAGGGACCTACGAGCAGTACTTC
cdr3_aa: CASNAGGTGTYEQYF

v_call: TRBV7-8
clone_size: -
j_call: TRBJ1-4
d_call: -
cdr3_length: 12
cdr3_nt: TGTGCCAGCAGCTTATCTGGGGAAAAACTGTTTTTT
cdr3_aa: CASSLSGEKLFF

v_call: TRBV7-6
clone_size: -
j_call: TRBJ2-2
d_call: -
cdr3_length: 16
cdr3_nt: TGTGCCAGCAGCTTAGCAGGGGGGCTAGACACCGGGGAGCTGTTTTTT
cdr3_aa: CASSLAGGLDTGELFF

v_call: TRBV5-6
clone_size: -
j_call: TRBJ1-5
d_call: -
cdr3_length: 14
cdr3_nt: TGTGCCAGCAGCTTGGGTAGTCGAAATCAGCCCCAGCATTTT
cdr3_aa: CASSLGSRNQPQHF

v_call: TRBV11-2
clone_size: -
j_call: TRBJ2-2
d_call: -
cdr3_length: 15
cdr3_nt: TGTGCCAGCAGCTTAGATCCGAGGAACACCGGGGAGCTGTTTTTT
cdr3_aa: CASSLDPRNTGELFF

v_call: TRBV30
clone_size: -
j_call: TRBJ1-3
d_call: -
cdr3_length: 15
cdr3_nt: TGTGCCTGGAGTGCCCGGACAGCCTCTGGAAACACCATATATTTT
cdr3_aa: CAWSARTASGNTIYF

v_call: TRBV11-2
clone_size: -
j_call: TRBJ2-7
d_call: -
cdr3_length: 14
cdr3_nt: TGTGCCAGCAGTAAACACTTAACTCAATACGAGCAGTACTTC
cdr3_aa: CASSKHLTQYEQYF

v_call: TRBV2
clone_size: -
j_call: TRBJ1-5
d_call: -
cdr3_length: 16
cdr3_nt: TGTGCCAGCAGTGAACGGGGGGGGCGCGTCAATCAGCCCCAGCATTTT
cdr3_aa: CASSERGGRVNQPQHF

v_call: TRBV2
clone_size: -
j_call: TRBJ1-5
d_call: -
cdr3_length: 13
cdr3_nt: TGTGCCAGCAGTGGGGAGAGAGGGGTCACCCAGCATTTT
cdr3_aa: CASSGERGVTQHF

v_call: TRBV6-6
clone_size: -
j_call: TRBJ1-1
d_call: -
cdr3_length: 12
cdr3_nt: TGTGCCAGCAGCCCGGGTGGGACTGAAGCTTTCTTT
cdr3_aa: CASSPGGTEAFF

v_call: TRBV30
clone_size: -
j_call: TRBJ1-1
d_call: -
cdr3_length: 13
cdr3_nt: TGTGCCTCCCCGGGGGGGGGAGGTACTGAAGCTTTCTTT
cdr3_aa: CASPGGGGTEAFF

v_call: TRBV2
clone_size: -
j_call: TRBJ2-3
d_call: TRBD2
cdr3_length: 14
cdr3_nt: TGTGCCAGCACCCGGACTAGCGGGGCAGATACGCAGTATTTT
cdr3_aa: CASTRTSGADTQYF

v_call: TRBV5-5
clone_size: -
j_call: TRBJ1-4
d_call: -
cdr3_length: 12
cdr3_nt: TGTGCCAGCAGCTTCTTGTCCGAAAAACTGTTTTTT
cdr3_aa: CASSFLSEKLFF

v_call: TRBV6-2/TRBV6-3
clone_size: -
j_call: TRBJ1-5
d_call: -
cdr3_length: 14
cdr3_nt: TGTGCCAGCAGTTATCAAGCGATCAATCAGCCCCAGCATTTT
cdr3_aa: CASSYQAINQPQHF

v_call: TRBV5-6
clone_size: -
j_call: TRBJ2-2
d_call: -
cdr3_length: 13
cdr3_nt: TGTGCCAGCAGCCCCCCGGATGTGCTGGAGCTGTTTTTT
cdr3_aa: CASSPPDVLELFF

v_call: TRBV5-6
clone_size: once
j_call: TRBJ2-1
d_call: -
cdr3_length: 16
cdr3_nt: TGTGCCAGCAGCTCTCCCCGACTAGATGACTACAATGAGCAGTTCTTC
cdr3_aa: CASSSPRLDDYNEQFF

v_call: TRBV2
clone_size: -
j_call: TRBJ1-5
d_call: -
cdr3_length: 13
cdr3_nt: TGTGCCAGCAGTGAAGCCGGACGGGGCCCCCAGCATTTT
cdr3_aa: CASSEAGRGPQHF

v_call: TRBV6-2/TRBV6-3
clone_size: -
j_call: TRBJ2-1
d_call: -
cdr3_length: 13
cdr3_nt: TGTGCCAGCAGTCCCCGGTCGGGGGGCGAGCAGTTCTTC
cdr3_aa: CASSPRSGGEQFF

v_call: TRBV14
clone_size: -
j_call: TRBJ1-1
d_call: -
cdr3_length: 15
cdr3_nt: TGTGCCAGCAGCCAAGTTCAGGGAAGGTATGATGAAGCTTTCTTT
cdr3_aa: CASSQVQGRYDEAFF

v_call: TRBV27
clone_size: few
j_call: TRBJ2-6
d_call: TRBD1
cdr3_length: 17
cdr3_nt: TGTGCCAGCAGGCCCGACAGGGCTCCCTCTGGGGCCAACGTCCTGACTTTC
cdr3_aa: CASRPDRAPSGANVLTF

v_call: TRBV11-3
clone_size: -
j_call: TRBJ2-2
d_call: -
cdr3_length: 13
cdr3_nt: TGTGCCAGCAGCTTAGATCAGTTTGGGGAGCTGTTTTTT
cdr3_aa: CASSLDQFGELFF

v_call: TRBV3-1/TRBV3-2
clone_size: -
j_call: TRBJ2-1
d_call: -
cdr3_length: 15
cdr3_nt: TGTGCCAGCAGCCAAGGAGACAGAGGTTACAATGAGCAGTTCTTC
cdr3_aa: CASSQGDRGYNEQFF

v_call: TRBV28
clone_size: -
j_call: TRBJ1-6
d_call: -
cdr3_length: 11
cdr3_nt: TGTGCCAGCAGGGTGGATTCACCCCTCCACTTT
cdr3_aa: CASRVDSPLHF

v_call: TRBV5-4
clone_size: -
j_call: TRBJ2-5
d_call: -
cdr3_length: 11
cdr3_nt: TGTGCCAGCAGCTCCCGACAGACCCAGTACTTC
cdr3_aa: CASSSRQTQYF

v_call: TRBV27
clone_size: -
j_call: TRBJ1-5
d_call: -
cdr3_length: 14
cdr3_nt: TGTGCCAGCTCTTCCCGGATAACTAATCAGCCCCAGCATTTT
cdr3_aa: CASSSRITNQPQHF

v_call: TRBV6-5
clone_size: -
j_call: TRBJ1-2
d_call: -
cdr3_length: 15
cdr3_nt: TGTGCCAGCAGTACGCCCGGGGTAGCTAACTATGGCTACACCTTC
cdr3_aa: CASSTPGVANYGYTF

v_call: TRBV6-2/TRBV6-3
clone_size: -
j_call: TRBJ1-2
d_call: -
cdr3_length: 14
cdr3_nt: TGTGCCAGCAGTAACCCTGGACAGCATTATGGCTACACCTTC
cdr3_aa: CASSNPGQHYGYTF

v_call: TRBV29-1
clone_size: few
j_call: TRBJ1-2
d_call: TRBD1
cdr3_length: 13
cdr3_nt: TGCAGCGTTGGAACAGGGGGGAACTATGGCTACACCTTC
cdr3_aa: CSVGTGGNYGYTF

v_call: TRBV3-1/TRBV3-2
clone_size: -
j_call: TRBJ1-5
d_call: -
cdr3_length: 14
cdr3_nt: TGTGCCAGCAGCCAAGTAACCACCGGGCAGCCCCAGCATTTT
cdr3_aa: CASSQVTTGQPQHF

v_call: TRBV19
clone_size: -
j_call: TRBJ1-5
d_call: TRBD1
cdr3_length: 16
cdr3_nt: TGTGCCAGTAGTATAGATTCCGGGACAGGACCCCCACCCCAGCATTTT
cdr3_aa: CASSIDSGTGPPPQHF

v_call: TRBV5-5
clone_size: -
j_call: TRBJ1-2
d_call: -
cdr3_length: 15
cdr3_nt: TGTGCCAGCAGCTTGCTCGTGGCCGGGCCATATGGCTACACCTTC
cdr3_aa: CASSLLVAGPYGYTF

v_call: TRBV6-2/TRBV6-3
clone_size: -
j_call: TRBJ1-1
d_call: TRBD1
cdr3_length: 13
cdr3_nt: TGTGCCAGCAGTAACCAGGGGGTTACTGAAGCTTTCTTT
cdr3_aa: CASSNQGVTEAFF

v_call: TRBV20-1
clone_size: once
j_call: TRBJ1-2
d_call: -
cdr3_length: 9
cdr3_nt: TGCAGTGCGGGCTATGGCTACACCTTC
cdr3_aa: CSAGYGYTF

v_call: TRBV6-5
clone_size: -
j_call: TRBJ2-4
d_call: TRBD1
cdr3_length: 15
cdr3_nt: TGTGCCAGCAGGGGGACAGGGCTAGCCAAAAACATTCAGTACTTC
cdr3_aa: CASRGTGLAKNIQYF

v_call: TRBV9
clone_size: once
j_call: TRBJ2-3
d_call: -
cdr3_length: 16
cdr3_nt: TGTGCCAGCACCCGGGGGATAGGGGGCCCCACAGATACGCAGTATTTT
cdr3_aa: CASTRGIGGPTDTQYF

v_call: TRBV13
clone_size: -
j_call: TRBJ2-5
d_call: -
cdr3_length: 14
cdr3_nt: TGTGCCAGCAGCAAGGGCAGCGCAAGGGAGACCCAGTACTTC
cdr3_aa: CASSKGSARETQYF

v_call: TRBV2
clone_size: -
j_call: TRBJ2-5
d_call: -
cdr3_length: 15
cdr3_nt: TGTGCCAGCAGTGGGAGTCCCCTCGGCCAAGAGACCCAGTACTTC
cdr3_aa: CASSGSPLGQETQYF

v_call: TRBV19
clone_size: -
j_call: TRBJ1-4
d_call: TRBD1
cdr3_length: 15
cdr3_nt: TGTGCCAGTAAGCCCGACAGGGGACGTAATGAAAAACTGTTTTTT
cdr3_aa: CASKPDRGRNEKLFF

v_call: TRBV29-1
clone_size: -
j_call: TRBJ2-7
d_call: -
cdr3_length: 14
cdr3_nt: TGCAGCAACCGCCGGGCCCGAATCGAGTACGAGCAGTACTTC
cdr3_aa: CSNRRARIEYEQYF

v_call: TRBV2
clone_size: -
j_call: TRBJ1-3
d_call: -
cdr3_length: 15
cdr3_nt: TGTGCCAGCAGTGGATGGCCGAGCTCTGGAAACACCATATATTTT
cdr3_aa: CASSGWPSSGNTIYF

v_call: TRBV9
clone_size: -
j_call: TRBJ1-5
d_call: -
cdr3_length: 14
cdr3_nt: TGTGCCAGCGGGGGGCAGAATAGCAATCAGCCCCAGCATTTT
cdr3_aa: CASGGQNSNQPQHF

v_call: TRBV19
clone_size: -
j_call: TRBJ2-1
d_call: TRBD1
cdr3_length: 15
cdr3_nt: TGTGCCAGTAGACAGGGGACAGGGTACCACAATGAGCAGTTCTTC
cdr3_aa: CASRQGTGYHNEQFF

v_call: TRBV9
clone_size: -
j_call: TRBJ2-7
d_call: TRBD1
cdr3_length: 14
cdr3_nt: TGTGCCAGCAGTCTCCGGGACAGCTCCTACGAGCAGTACTTC
cdr3_aa: CASSLRDSSYEQYF

v_call: TRBV2
clone_size: -
j_call: TRBJ2-5
d_call: -
cdr3_length: 15
cdr3_nt: TGTGCCAGCTGGCTGTCGGGGGACAATCAAGAGACCCAGTACTTC
cdr3_aa: CASWLSGDNQETQYF

v_call: TRBV7-9
clone_size: -
j_call: TRBJ2-1
d_call: TRBD2
cdr3_length: 15
cdr3_nt: TGTGCCAGCGAGACGTTTAGCGGGGTCTACAATGAGCAGTTCTTC
cdr3_aa: CASETFSGVYNEQFF

v_call: TRBV7-9
clone_size: -
j_call: TRBJ2-7
d_call: -
cdr3_length: 17
cdr3_nt: TGTGCCAGCAGCTTAGGTAGGGGGGCCAGGAGCTCCTACGAGCAGTACTTC
cdr3_aa: CASSLGRGARSSYEQYF

v_call: TRBV4-3
clone_size: -
j_call: TRBJ2-1
d_call: TRBD1
cdr3_length: 14
cdr3_nt: TGCGCCAGCAGGCGGGGACAGGGGACTGTTGAGCAGTTCTTC
cdr3_aa: CASRRGQGTVEQFF

v_call: TRBV10-3
clone_size: few
j_call: TRBJ2-7
d_call: -
cdr3_length: 14
cdr3_nt: TGTGCCATCAGTGAGGTTACCCAGGCGGGCGAGCAGTACTTC
cdr3_aa: CAISEVTQAGEQYF

v_call: TRBV4-3
clone_size: -
j_call: TRBJ1-4
d_call: -
cdr3_length: 17
cdr3_nt: TGCGCCAGCAGCCAAGATGACTCGTCCGAGGGTAATGAAAAACTGTTTTTT
cdr3_aa: CASSQDDSSEGNEKLFF

v_call: TRBV30
clone_size: -
j_call: TRBJ2-5
d_call: TRBD1
cdr3_length: 13
cdr3_nt: TGTGCCTGGAGTGTACAGGGGGCAGAGACCCAGTACTTC
cdr3_aa: CAWSVQGAETQYF

v_call: TRBV7-3
clone_size: once
j_call: TRBJ1-1
d_call: -
cdr3_length: 15
cdr3_nt: TGTGCCAGCAGCTTTGGGGCCGCGGGGGACACTGAAGCTTTCTTT
cdr3_aa: CASSFGAAGDTEAFF

v_call: TRBV19
clone_size: -
j_call: TRBJ1-5
d_call: -
cdr3_length: 14
cdr3_nt: TGTGCCAGTAGTATTTCCAGGGCGAATCAGCCCCAGCATTTT
cdr3_aa: CASSISRANQPQHF

v_call: TRBV7-2
clone_size: -
j_call: TRBJ2-1
d_call: -
cdr3_length: 14
cdr3_nt: TGTGCCAGCAGCATGGGGGATACCTACAATGAGCAGTTCTTC
cdr3_aa: CASSMGDTYNEQFF

v_call: TRBV3-1/TRBV3-2
clone_size: -
j_call: TRBJ1-6
d_call: -
cdr3_length: 15
cdr3_nt: TGTGCCAGCACTTTCGCTCGGGACGGTAATTCACCCCTCCACTTT
cdr3_aa: CASTFARDGNSPLHF

v_call: TRBV3-1/TRBV3-2
clone_size: few
j_call: TRBJ2-7
d_call: TRBD2
cdr3_length: 18
cdr3_nt: TGTGCCAGCAGTCCTCAGGTAGGACTAGCGGGGAACCGCTACGAGCAGTACTTC
cdr3_aa: CASSPQVGLAGNRYEQYF

v_call: TRBV9
clone_size: once
j_call: TRBJ2-1
d_call: TRBD2
cdr3_length: 17
cdr3_nt: TGTGCCAGCAGCGTGCCTAGCGGGGGGGGCCTATACAATGAGCAGTTCTTC
cdr3_aa: CASSVPSGGGLYNEQFF

v_call: TRBV29-1
clone_size: -
j_call: TRBJ2-7
d_call: -
cdr3_length: 14
cdr3_nt: TGCAGCGTTGAAGATGAGGGGCGCGCCTACGAGCAGTACTTC
cdr3_aa: CSVEDEGRAYEQYF